These 3 T cell receptor beta chains were all obtained from the same sample, sequenced in a study of cytomegalovirus exposure and HLA in healthy donors. The PCR made use of 60 Vbeta and 13 Jbeta primers. TCRdb's table, derived via immunoSEQ multiplex PCR, lists solely in-frame clones and lacks some. This table holds about 180,000 clones, approximately 72% found once. The sequenced sample was PBMCs. All receptors come from a human donor in good health.

This clone appeared once. The chain carries TRBV5-1 and TRBJ1-2; 10 bases match TRBD1. V gave up 4 bases and J gave up 0 bases; unmatched junction bases: 6. This CDR3 region has 16 residues. Per the germline V gene, CDR1 is SGHRS and CDR2 is YFSETQ. The CDR3 DNA reads as TGCGCCAGCAGCCCGACAGGGGGCGCGACTAACTATGGCTACACCTTC. Protein product: CASSPTGGATNYGYTF.

This sequence joins TRBV18 and TRBJ2-5, with a weak D call TRBD1 (5 bases). CDR1 KGHSH and CDR2 LQKENI come from the germline V gene. The length of the CDR3 is 15 residues. The V end lost 0 bases, the J end lost 5 bases, and 13 bases lay between the germline ends. In DNA form, the CDR3 reads TGTGCCAGCTCACCACCTCGTGGGCAGGGTGAGACCCAGTACTTC. Translation: CASSPPRGQGETQYF.

Points on this clone: Other DNA sequences of this sample code for an identical CDR3. This chain joins TRBV7-9 and TRBJ1-1; TRBD1 matches at 7 bases. Germline V gene data show CDR1 as SEHNR and CDR2 as FQNEAQ (reference sequence). The CDR3 is 12 amino acids. J was trimmed by 5 bases and V by 5 bases; bases with no gene match: 2. For the CDR3, the DNA is TGTGCCAGCAGCCCAGGGGGGACTGAAGCTTTCTTT. It is translated as CASSPGGTEAFF.